The clone carrying this TCR beta chain has just one count. The CDR3 totals 17 residues. V shed 3 bases and J 2 bases; nucleotides not matched to a gene: 12. CDR1 and CDR2 from the germline V gene are LNHDA and SQIVND (reference sequence). This sample is part of a study of blood T cell repertoires in COVID-19. Here immunoSEQ multiplex PCR was the method, and the copy in TCRdb shows in-frame clones only, minus some. The sample includes around 80,000 clones, about four fifths seen only once; the top ten take approximately 9.1%. The rearrangement joins TRBV19 to TRBJ1-2; 7 bases are shared with TRBD1. This clonotype originated in a human donor in a cohort sampled during active COVID-19. Sequenced input: peripheral blood. CDR3 sequence: CASSISEGARKNYGYTF. CDR3 DNA sequence: TGTGCCAGTAGTATTTCTGAGGGGGCGCGGAAGAACTATGGCTACACCTTC.